This T cell receptor (beta chain) was obtained from a study of OX40 agonist ivuxolimab in advanced cancers. TCRdb keeps only in-frame clones here, not all; method: immunoSEQ multiplex PCR. The table records some 82,000 clones, around nine tenths of them present only once. This clonotype was sampled from an adult with an advanced solid tumor such as melanoma, head and neck, liver or kidney cancer. The sample consisted of CD4+ or CD8+ T cells sorted from blood, taken in a trial of the OX40 agonist ivuxolimab.

The CDR3 region is CASSFGGRYLNYGYTF. DNA of the CDR3: TGTGCCAGCAGCTTTGGGGGGCGCTATCTTAACTATGGCTACACCTTC. The rearrangement joins TRBV5-5 to TRBJ1-2; perhaps TRBD1 as D (6 bases). This CDR3 is 16 amino acids long. The germline V and J ends were trimmed by 2 bases and 1 base, with 15 bases remaining between them. Germline CDR1 is SGHKS and CDR2 is YYEKEE (reference sequence).